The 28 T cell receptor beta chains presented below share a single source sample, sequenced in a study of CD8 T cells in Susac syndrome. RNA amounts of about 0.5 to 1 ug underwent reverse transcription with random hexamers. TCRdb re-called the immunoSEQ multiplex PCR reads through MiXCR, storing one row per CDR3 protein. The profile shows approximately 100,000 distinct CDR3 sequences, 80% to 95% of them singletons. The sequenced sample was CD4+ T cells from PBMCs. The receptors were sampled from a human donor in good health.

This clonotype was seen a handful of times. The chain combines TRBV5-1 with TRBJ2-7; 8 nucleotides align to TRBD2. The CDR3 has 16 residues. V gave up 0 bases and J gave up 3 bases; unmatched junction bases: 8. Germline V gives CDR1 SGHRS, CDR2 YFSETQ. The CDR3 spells CASSLAGGALYYEQYF. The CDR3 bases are TGCGCCAGCAGCTTGGCCGGGGGGGCGTTATACTACGAGCAGTACTTC.

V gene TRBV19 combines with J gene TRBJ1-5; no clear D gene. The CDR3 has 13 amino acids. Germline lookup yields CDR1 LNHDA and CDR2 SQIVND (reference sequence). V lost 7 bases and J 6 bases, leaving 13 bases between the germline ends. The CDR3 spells CASIEGRGQPQHF. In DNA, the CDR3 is TGTGCCAGTATTGAAGGGCGCGGTCAGCCCCAGCATTTT.

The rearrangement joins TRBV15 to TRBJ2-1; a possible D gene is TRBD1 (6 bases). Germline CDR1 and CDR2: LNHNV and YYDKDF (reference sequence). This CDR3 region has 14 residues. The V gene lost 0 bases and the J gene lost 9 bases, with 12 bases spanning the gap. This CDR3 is CATSRDAGAGEQFF. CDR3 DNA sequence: TGTGCCACCAGCAGAGATGCAGGGGCCGGTGAGCAGTTCTTC.

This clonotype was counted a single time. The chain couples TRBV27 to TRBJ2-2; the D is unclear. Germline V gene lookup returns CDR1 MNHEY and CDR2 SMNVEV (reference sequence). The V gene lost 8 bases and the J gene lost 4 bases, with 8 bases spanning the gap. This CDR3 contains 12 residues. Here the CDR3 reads CASRSGTGELFF. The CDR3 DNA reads TGTGCCAGCCGGAGTGGCACCGGGGAGCTGTTTTTT.

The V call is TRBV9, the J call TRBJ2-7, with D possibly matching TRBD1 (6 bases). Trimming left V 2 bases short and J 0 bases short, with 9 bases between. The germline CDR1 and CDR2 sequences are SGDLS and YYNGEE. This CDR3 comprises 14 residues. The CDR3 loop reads CASSVRGTSYEQYF. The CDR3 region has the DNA TGTGCCAGCAGCGTTAGGGGGACCTCCTACGAGCAGTACTTC. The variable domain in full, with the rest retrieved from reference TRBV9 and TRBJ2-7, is DSGVTQTPKHLITATGQRVTLRCSPRSGDLSVYWYQQSLDQGLQFLIQYYNGEERAKGNILERFSAQQFPDLHSELNLSSLELGDSALYFCASSVRGTSYEQYFGPGTRLTVT.

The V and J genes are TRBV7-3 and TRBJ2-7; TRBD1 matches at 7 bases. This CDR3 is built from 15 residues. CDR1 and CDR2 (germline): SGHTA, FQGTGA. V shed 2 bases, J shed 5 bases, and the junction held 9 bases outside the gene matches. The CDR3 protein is CASSLGAGTANEQYF. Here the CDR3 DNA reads TGTGCCAGCAGCTTAGGGGCCGGGACAGCCAACGAGCAGTACTTC.

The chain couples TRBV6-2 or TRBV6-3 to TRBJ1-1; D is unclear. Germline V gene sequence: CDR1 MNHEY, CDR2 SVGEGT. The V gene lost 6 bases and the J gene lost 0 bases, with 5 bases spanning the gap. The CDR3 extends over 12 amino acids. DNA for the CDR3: TGTGCCAGCAGGGAGGTGAACACTGAAGCTTTCTTT. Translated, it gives CASREVNTEAFF.

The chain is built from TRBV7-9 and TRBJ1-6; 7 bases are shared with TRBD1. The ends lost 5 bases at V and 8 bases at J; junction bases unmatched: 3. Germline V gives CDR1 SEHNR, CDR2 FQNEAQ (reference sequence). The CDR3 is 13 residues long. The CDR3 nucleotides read TGTGCCAGCAGCCCCAGGGGGGATTCACCCCTCCACTTT. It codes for CASSPRGDSPLHF.

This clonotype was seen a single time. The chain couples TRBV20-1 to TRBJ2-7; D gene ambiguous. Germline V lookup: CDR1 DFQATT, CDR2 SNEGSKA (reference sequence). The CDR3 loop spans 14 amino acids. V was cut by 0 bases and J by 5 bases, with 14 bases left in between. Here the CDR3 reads CSARDYGVSDEQYF. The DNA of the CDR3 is TGCAGTGCTAGAGATTATGGGGTTTCCGACGAGCAGTACTTC.

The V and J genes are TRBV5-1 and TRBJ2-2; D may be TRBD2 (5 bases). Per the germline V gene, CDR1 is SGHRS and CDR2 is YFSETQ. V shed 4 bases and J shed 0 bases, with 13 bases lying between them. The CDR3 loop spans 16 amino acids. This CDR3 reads CASSRNREANTGELFF. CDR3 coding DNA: TGCGCCAGCAGCCGGAACCGGGAAGCGAACACCGGGGAGCTGTTTTTT. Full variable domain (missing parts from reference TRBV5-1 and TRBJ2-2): KAGVTQTPRYLIKTRGQQVTLSCSPISGHRSVSWYQQTPGQGLQFLFEYFSETQRNKGNFPGRFSGRQFSNSRSEMNVSTLELGDSALYLCASSRNREANTGELFFGEGSRLTVL.

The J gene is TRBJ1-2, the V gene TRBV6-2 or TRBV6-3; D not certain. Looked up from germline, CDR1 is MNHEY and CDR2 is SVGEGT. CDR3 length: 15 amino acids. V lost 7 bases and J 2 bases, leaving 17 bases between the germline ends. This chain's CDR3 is CASTKSPTGNYGYTF. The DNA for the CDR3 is TGTGCCAGCACCAAATCCCCTACGGGCAACTATGGCTACACCTTC.

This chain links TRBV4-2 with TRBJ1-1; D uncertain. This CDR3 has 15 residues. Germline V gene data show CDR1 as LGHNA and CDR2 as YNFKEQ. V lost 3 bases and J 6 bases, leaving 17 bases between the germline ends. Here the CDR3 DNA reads TGTGCCAGCAGCCACCCCCTGGAGATAATCGCTGAAGCTTTCTTT. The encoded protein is CASSHPLEIIAEAFF.

The CDR3 loop reads CASSQERADTDTQYF. The CDR3 bases are TGTGCCAGCAGCCAAGAGAGGGCTGACACAGATACGCAGTATTTT. J is TRBJ2-3 and V is TRBV4-2; TRBD2 might be the D (5 bases). Germline values: CDR1 LGHNA, CDR2 YNFKEQ. The CDR3 is 15 amino acids. V shed 0 bases and J shed 2 bases, with 9 bases lying between them.

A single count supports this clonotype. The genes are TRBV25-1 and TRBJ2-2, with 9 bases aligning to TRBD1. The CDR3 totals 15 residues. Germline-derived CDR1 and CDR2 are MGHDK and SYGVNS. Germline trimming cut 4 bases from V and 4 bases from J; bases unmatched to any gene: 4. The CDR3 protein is CASSAGTGLTGELFF. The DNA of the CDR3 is TGTGCCAGCAGTGCTGGGACAGGGCTCACCGGGGAGCTGTTTTTT. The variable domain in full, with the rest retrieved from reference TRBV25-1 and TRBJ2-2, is EADIYQTPRYLVIGTGKKITLECSQTMGHDKMYWYQQDPGMELHLIHYSYGVNSTEKGDLSSESTVSRIRTEHFPLTLESARPSHTSQYLCASSAGTGLTGELFFGEGSRLTVL.

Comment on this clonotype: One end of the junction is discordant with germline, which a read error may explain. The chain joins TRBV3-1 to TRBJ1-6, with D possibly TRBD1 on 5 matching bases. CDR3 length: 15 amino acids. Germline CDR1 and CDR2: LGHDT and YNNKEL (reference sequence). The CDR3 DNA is TGTGCCAGCACCCAACAGGCAACCTATAATTCACCCCTCCACTTT. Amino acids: CASTQQATYNSPLHF.

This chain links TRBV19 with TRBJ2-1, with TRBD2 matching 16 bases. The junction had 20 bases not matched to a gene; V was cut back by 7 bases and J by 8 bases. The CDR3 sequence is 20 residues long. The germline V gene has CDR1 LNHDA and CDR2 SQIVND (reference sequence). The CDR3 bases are TGTGCCAGTACTTCCCCGATCTCCGGGACTAGCGGGAGGGCCGATCATGAGCAGTTCTTC. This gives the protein CASTSPISGTSGRADHEQFF. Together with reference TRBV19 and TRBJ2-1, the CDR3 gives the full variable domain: DGGITQSPKYLFRKEGQNVTLSCEQNLNHDAMYWYRQDPGQGLRLIYYSQIVNDFQKGDIAEGYSVSREKKESFPLTVTSAQKNPTAFYLCASTSPISGTSGRADHEQFFGPGTRLTVL.

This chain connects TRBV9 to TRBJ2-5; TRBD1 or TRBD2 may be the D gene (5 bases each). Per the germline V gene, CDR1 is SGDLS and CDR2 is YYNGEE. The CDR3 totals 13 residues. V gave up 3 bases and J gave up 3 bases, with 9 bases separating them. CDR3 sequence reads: CASSARGEETQYF. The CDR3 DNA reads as TGTGCCAGCAGCGCTCGAGGGGAAGAGACCCAGTACTTC.

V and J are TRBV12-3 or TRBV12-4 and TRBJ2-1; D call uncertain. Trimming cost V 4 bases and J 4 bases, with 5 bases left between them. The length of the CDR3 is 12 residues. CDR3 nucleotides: TGTGCCAGCAGTTCGAGGTACAATGAGCAGTTCTTC. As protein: CASSSRYNEQFF.

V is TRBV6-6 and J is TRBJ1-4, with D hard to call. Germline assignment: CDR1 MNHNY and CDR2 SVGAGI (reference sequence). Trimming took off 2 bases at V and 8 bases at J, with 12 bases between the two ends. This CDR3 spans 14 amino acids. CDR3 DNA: TGTGCCAGCAGTTACGGAGGGTGGAAAGAAAAACTGTTTTTT. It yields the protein CASSYGGWKEKLFF.

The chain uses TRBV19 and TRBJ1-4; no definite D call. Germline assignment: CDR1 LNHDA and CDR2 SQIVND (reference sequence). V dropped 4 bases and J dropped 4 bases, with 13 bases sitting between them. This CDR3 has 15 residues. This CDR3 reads CASSKGKAINEKLFF. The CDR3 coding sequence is TGTGCCAGTAGTAAAGGAAAAGCGATTAATGAAAAACTGTTTTTT.

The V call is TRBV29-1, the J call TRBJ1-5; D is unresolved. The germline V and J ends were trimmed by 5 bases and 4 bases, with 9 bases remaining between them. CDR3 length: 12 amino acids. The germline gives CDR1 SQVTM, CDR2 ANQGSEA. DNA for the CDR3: TGCAGCGTTAGGGAAGGAAATCAGCCCCAGCATTTT. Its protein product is CSVREGNQPQHF.

The CDR3 is CASSVGLGGSYNEQFF. The CDR3 nucleotides read TGTGCCAGTAGTGTAGGACTAGGTGGGTCCTACAATGAGCAGTTCTTC. The rearrangement links TRBV19 to TRBJ2-1; the match to TRBD2 covers 7 bases. Germline V gene sequence: CDR1 LNHDA, CDR2 SQIVND (reference sequence). After removal of 5 bases from V and 1 base from J, the junction contained 8 bases not matched to a gene. The CDR3 sequence is 16 residues long. Using reference TRBV19 and TRBJ2-1 for the parts outside the CDR3, the full variable domain is DGGITQSPKYLFRKEGQNVTLSCEQNLNHDAMYWYRQDPGQGLRLIYYSQIVNDFQKGDIAEGYSVSREKKESFPLTVTSAQKNPTAFYLCASSVGLGGSYNEQFFGPGTRLTVL.

For the CDR3, the DNA is TGTGCCAGCAGTCGAGTGGGACCCACGGATACGCAGTATTTT. Its protein product is CASSRVGPTDTQYF. The chain employs TRBV6-5 and TRBJ2-3; tentatively, D is TRBD1 or TRBD2 (5 bases each). The CDR3 contains 14 residues. V dropped 5 bases and J dropped 6 bases, with 15 bases sitting between them. Germline CDR1 MNHEY, CDR2 SVGAGI.

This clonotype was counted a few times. CDR3 sequence (DNA): TGTGCCAGCAGCCAAGATACAGCCACCTACGAGCAGTACTTC. Translation gives CASSQDTATYEQYF. V is TRBV3-1 and J is TRBJ2-7; D remains unclear. Germline V CDR1 and CDR2: LGHDT, YNNKEL (reference sequence). The CDR3 totals 14 residues. Trimming cost V 0 bases and J 2 bases, with 8 bases left between them.

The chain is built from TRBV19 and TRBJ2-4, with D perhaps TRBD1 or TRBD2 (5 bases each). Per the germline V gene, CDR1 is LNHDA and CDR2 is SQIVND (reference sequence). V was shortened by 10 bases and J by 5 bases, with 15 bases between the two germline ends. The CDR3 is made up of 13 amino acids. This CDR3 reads CAIGDGVENIQYF. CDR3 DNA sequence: TGTGCCATTGGGGACGGCGTTGAAAACATTCAGTACTTC.

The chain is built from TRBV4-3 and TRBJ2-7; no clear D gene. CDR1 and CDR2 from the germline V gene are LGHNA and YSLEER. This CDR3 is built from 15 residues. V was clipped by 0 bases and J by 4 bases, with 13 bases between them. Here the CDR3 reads CASSQDLGSPYEQYF. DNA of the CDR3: TGCGCCAGCAGCCAAGATCTCGGCAGTCCTTACGAGCAGTACTTC.

CDR3 residues: CASSLIGRGNTEAFF. The CDR3 DNA sequence: TGCGCCAGCAGCTTGATCGGGCGGGGGAACACTGAAGCTTTCTTT. The rearrangement uses TRBV5-1 and TRBJ1-1; D is undetermined. Germline loops: CDR1 SGHRS, CDR2 YFSETQ. CDR3 length: 15 amino acids. V was clipped by 1 base and J by 1 base, with 11 bases between them.

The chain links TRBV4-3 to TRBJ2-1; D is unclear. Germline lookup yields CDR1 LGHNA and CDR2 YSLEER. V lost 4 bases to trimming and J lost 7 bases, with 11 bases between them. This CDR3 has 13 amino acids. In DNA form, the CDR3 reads TGCGCCAGCAGCCCTGGGGTGGGGAATGAGCAGTTCTTC. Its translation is CASSPGVGNEQFF.